The clone carrying this T cell receptor beta chain was seen many times. Its cognate antigen is unknown. These data belong to a study of response to subunit inactivated influenza vaccine. The V end was cut by 4 bases, the J end by 0 bases, with 13 bases between. Germline CDR1 is MDHEN and CDR2 is SYDVKM. The CDR3 is 17 amino acids. TCRdb re-called the RT-PCR reads with MiXCR, one entry per CDR3 protein. Here the sample spans about 500,000 distinct CDR3 sequences, over 10% being singletons. Study results and limitations: Researchers suggested that each seasonal influenza vaccination recruits few new T cells.

The receptor was isolated from a man aged 50-60 years who received an inactivated influenza vaccine. The chain couples TRBV28 to TRBJ2-6; D remains unclear. The specimen was PBMCs from blood, collected 45 days after vaccination. The CDR3 reads CASSSLGRISGANVLTF. The CDR3 nucleotides are TGTGCCAGCAGTTCCCTAGGGCGGATCTCTGGGGCCAACGTCCTGACTTTC.